These 5 T cell receptor beta chains were sequenced from one sample in a study of blood T cell repertoires in COVID-19. Assay used: immunoSEQ multiplex PCR; TCRdb lists only in-frame clones, some missing. The table includes tens of thousands of clones, around 93% detected once. Sequenced material: peripheral blood. These receptors all stem from a human donor with active COVID-19. The donor label of this sample is uncertain.

In DNA, the CDR3 is TGCGCCAGCAGCTTGCAACAGATGAACACTGAAGCTTTCTTT. It is translated as CASSLQQMNTEAFF. The chain carries TRBV5-1 and TRBJ1-1; D gene unclear. CDR1 is SGHRS and CDR2 is YFSETQ in the germline V gene. V was pared by 1 base and J by 0 bases, with 7 bases between. CDR3 length equals 14 residues.

The chain employs TRBV11-1 and TRBJ2-3, with 9 bases lining up with TRBD2. CDR1 is SGHAT and CDR2 is FQDESV in the germline V gene (reference sequence). The V gene end was trimmed by 5 bases and the J gene end by 6 bases; junction bases not matched to a gene: 12. The CDR3 runs 16 residues. In DNA, the CDR3 is TGTGCCAGCAGCCCCCGGCTAGCGGGGCTGGGGGATACGCAGTATTTT. Protein: CASSPRLAGLGDTQYF.

The chain combines TRBV7-6 with TRBJ2-1; 10 bases line up with TRBD2. This CDR3 is built from 19 residues. The germline CDR1 and CDR2 sequences are SGHVS and FNYEAQ. Losses at the gene ends were 2 bases for V and 0 bases for J; bases not matched to a gene: 10. The CDR3 coding sequence is TGTGCCAGCAGCTTAAGGGCTAGCGGGGGACGCGTCTCCTACAATGAGCAGTTCTTC. It encodes CASSLRASGGRVSYNEQFF.

V gene TRBV27 combines with J gene TRBJ2-7; 7 bases match TRBD2. Per the germline V gene, CDR1 is MNHEY and CDR2 is SMNVEV (reference sequence). This CDR3 contains 13 residues. V lost 2 bases and J lost 7; bases outside the gene matches: 5. Here the CDR3 reads CASSLPGREEQYF. The DNA of the CDR3 is TGTGCCAGCAGTTTACCGGGGAGGGAAGAGCAGTACTTC.

This sequence joins TRBV7-2 and TRBJ2-1; D is undetermined. Per the germline V gene, CDR1 is SGHTA and CDR2 is FQGNSA. With 4 bases removed from V and 6 bases from J, the gap between germline ends came to 10 bases. The CDR3 totals 13 residues. DNA of the CDR3: TGTGCCAGCAGCTCAAGAGGAACCAATGAGCAGTTCTTC. It is translated as CASSSRGTNEQFF.